This T cell receptor beta chain was obtained from a study of control samples from healthy donors and cancer patients. Here immunoSEQ multiplex PCR was the method, and the copy in TCRdb shows in-frame clones only, minus some. Reported are some 180,000 clones; the ten largest clones contain more than 2%. CDR3 length: 13 amino acids. Trimming took off 8 bases at V and 3 bases at J, with 11 bases between the two ends. Germline V CDR1 and CDR2: MNHEY, SVGAGI. The clonotype was recovered from a woman aged 25 to 45 in good health. The chain recombines TRBV6-5 with TRBJ1-5; D not certain. The material sequenced was blood. The CDR3 protein is CASGETPNQPQHF. The CDR3 DNA follows: TGTGCCAGCGGAGAGACACCCAATCAGCCCCAGCATTTT.